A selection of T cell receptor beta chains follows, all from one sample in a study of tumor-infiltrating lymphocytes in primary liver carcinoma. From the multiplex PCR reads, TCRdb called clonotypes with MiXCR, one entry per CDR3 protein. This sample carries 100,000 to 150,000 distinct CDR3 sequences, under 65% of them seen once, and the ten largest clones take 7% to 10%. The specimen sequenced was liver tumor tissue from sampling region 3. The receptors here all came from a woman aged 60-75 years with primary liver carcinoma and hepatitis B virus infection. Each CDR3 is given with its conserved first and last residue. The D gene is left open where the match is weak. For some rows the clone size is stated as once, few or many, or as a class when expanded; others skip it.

DNA: TGTGCCAGCAGCTTAGACTTTAGCTCCTACAATGAGCAGTTCTTC
CDR3: CASSLDFSSYNEQFF
length: 15
size: -
V: TRBV7-2
D: -
J: TRBJ2-1

DNA: TGTGCCAGCAGCTTAGATACTCCTCGTGCGGGGGCTACCCTGTGGAATGAGCAGTTCTTC
CDR3: CASSLDTPRAGATLWNEQFF
length: 20
size: -
V: TRBV7-9
D: -
J: TRBJ2-1

DNA: TGCGCCACTATACAGGGTACCTCTGGAAACGCCATATATTTT
CDR3: CATIQGTSGNAIYF
length: 14
size: -
V: TRBV12-3/TRBV12-4
D: -
J: TRBJ1-3

DNA: TGTGCCAGCAATCCGAGCTCGAGGTATAGGGAGCAGTTCTTC
CDR3: CASNPSSRYREQFF
length: 14
size: -
V: TRBV11-2
D: -
J: TRBJ2-1

DNA: TGTGTCAGCAGTTTACGTTCCAGTGACAATCAGCCCCAGCATTTT
CDR3: CVSSLRSSDNQPQHF
length: 15
size: -
V: TRBV12-3/TRBV12-4
D: -
J: TRBJ1-5

DNA: TGTGCCACCAGTGATCCGGCTGGGACTAGCGGGAGGGGACGGTACAATGAGCAGTTCTTC
CDR3: CATSDPAGTSGRGRYNEQFF
length: 20
size: few
V: TRBV24-1
D: TRBD2
J: TRBJ2-1

DNA: TGTGCCAGTAGCTTAGCAGCAGAGACCCAGTACTTC
CDR3: CASSLAAETQYF
length: 12
size: -
V: TRBV7-9
D: -
J: TRBJ2-5

DNA: TGTGCCACGGAGGAGCGGAGCCTCTACAATGAGCAGTTCTTC
CDR3: CATEERSLYNEQFF
length: 14
size: many
V: TRBV6-1
D: -
J: TRBJ2-1

DNA: TGTGCCAGCAGTACAGGGGGCAGCACCGGGGAGCTGCCTTTT
CDR3: CASSTGGSTGELPF
length: 14
size: -
V: TRBV6-1
D: TRBD1
J: TRBJ2-2

DNA: TGTGCCAGCAGGGTAGCGGGAGGGCCGACAGATACGCAGTATTTT
CDR3: CASRVAGGPTDTQYF
length: 15
size: many
V: TRBV6-6
D: TRBD2
J: TRBJ2-3

DNA: TGTGCCAGCAGTTACTCGGGACTAAAAGGAGAAAAACTGTTTTTT
CDR3: CASSYSGLKGEKLFF
length: 15
size: many
V: TRBV6-6
D: -
J: TRBJ1-4

DNA: TGCAGCGTCCAGTATGGTCAGAACACTGAGGCTTTCTTT
CDR3: CSVQYGQNTEAFF
length: 13
size: -
V: TRBV29-1
D: -
J: TRBJ1-1

DNA: TGTGCCAGCAGCCGCCGGGGAGGGTTCCCGCAGGGACGACCAGGTGAAGCTTTCTTT
CDR3: CASSRRGGFPQGRPGEAFF
length: 19
size: few
V: TRBV28
D: -
J: TRBJ1-1

DNA: TGCGCCAGCAGCGCAGAATACAGGGTCGGAGGCTACACCTTC
CDR3: CASSAEYRVGGYTF
length: 14
size: -
V: TRBV5-1
D: -
J: TRBJ1-2

DNA: TGTACCAGCAGCCCTCCGCAAGGACCGACCTGGGAGCCGTTTTTT
CDR3: CTSSPPQGPTWEPFF
length: 15
size: -
V: TRBV11-2
D: -
J: TRBJ2-2

DNA: TGTGCCAGTAGCCCCGGACTAACGGGAGGGAACACCGGGGAGCTGTTTTTT
CDR3: CASSPGLTGGNTGELFF
length: 17
size: -
V: TRBV11-3
D: TRBD2
J: TRBJ2-2

DNA: TGTGCCAGCAGTCCCGTCAGAGGGAGGGAGAACAATGAGCAGTTCTTC
CDR3: CASSPVRGRENNEQFF
length: 16
size: -
V: TRBV28
D: TRBD2
J: TRBJ2-1

DNA: TGTGCCGGCACCACCGTGGGGGGGAACACCGGGGAGCTGTTTTTT
CDR3: CAGTTVGGNTGELFF
length: 15
size: -
V: TRBV28
D: -
J: TRBJ2-2

DNA: TGTGCCAGCAGCCCCGAATTTGGGCCCCAGCATTTT
CDR3: CASSPEFGPQHF
length: 12
size: -
V: TRBV7-2
D: -
J: TRBJ1-5

DNA: TGCGCCAGCAGCTTTTTAGCTGGGCCCCACAATGAGCAGTTCTTC
CDR3: CASSFLAGPHNEQFF
length: 15
size: few
V: TRBV5-1
D: -
J: TRBJ2-1

DNA: TGTGCTAGCAGCTTCGGTGGGTCGACTGGGGTCAACGTCCTGACTTTC
CDR3: CASSFGGSTGVNVLTF
length: 16
size: -
V: TRBV11-3
D: -
J: TRBJ2-6

DNA: TGTGCCAGCAGGCCAAGCACGGTGAACACTGAAGCTTTCTTT
CDR3: CASRPSTVNTEAFF
length: 14
size: many
V: TRBV12-3/TRBV12-4
D: -
J: TRBJ1-1

DNA: TGTGCCAGCAGCCGAACAAAGTCCAACGAGCAGTACTTC
CDR3: CASSRTKSNEQYF
length: 13
size: once
V: TRBV12-3/TRBV12-4
D: -
J: TRBJ2-7

DNA: TGTGTCAGCAGTACCCCGGGACAGGGAGGAGGGGAAAAACTGTCTTTT
CDR3: CVSSTPGQGGGEKLSF
length: 16
size: -
V: TRBV6-6
D: TRBD1
J: TRBJ1-4

DNA: TGTGCCAGCAGTTACGCGGCGGGAGGTACCTCCTACAATGAGCAGTTCTTC
CDR3: CASSYAAGGTSYNEQFF
length: 17
size: many
V: TRBV6-5
D: TRBD2
J: TRBJ2-1

DNA: TGTGCCAGCAACCCAGGGGTGAACACTGAAGCTTTCTTT
CDR3: CASNPGVNTEAFF
length: 13
size: many
V: TRBV12-3/TRBV12-4
D: -
J: TRBJ1-1

DNA: TGCAGCGTTGATAGTCAGATGAGCATGAACACTGAAGCTTTCTTT
CDR3: CSVDSQMSMNTEAFF
length: 15
size: once
V: TRBV29-1
D: -
J: TRBJ1-1

DNA: TGTGCCAGCAACTTCACGGCGGACTCTGGGACCAACGTCCTGACTTTC
CDR3: CASNFTADSGTNVLTF
length: 16
size: -
V: TRBV11-1
D: -
J: TRBJ2-6

DNA: TGCGCCAGCAGCTTGGGGTACCGGGGGCCCAAAGTCTACGAGCAGTACTTC
CDR3: CASSLGYRGPKVYEQYF
length: 17
size: once
V: TRBV5-1
D: -
J: TRBJ2-7

DNA: TGTGCCAGCAGCTACAGCCTGGGACAGCCCCGGCATTTT
CDR3: CASSYSLGQPRHF
length: 13
size: -
V: TRBV11-2
D: TRBD1
J: TRBJ1-5

DNA: TGTACGAGCAGTCCGTGGGGGACAGGGGGAAACACCATATATTTT
CDR3: CTSSPWGTGGNTIYF
length: 15
size: -
V: TRBV12-3/TRBV12-4
D: TRBD1
J: TRBJ1-3

DNA: TGCGCCAGCAGTATCGACGGGGGGACTGAAGCTTTCTTT
CDR3: CASSIDGGTEAFF
length: 13
size: once
V: TRBV5-1
D: -
J: TRBJ1-1

DNA: TGTGCCAGCAGTTTAGCGCGTAGGGCGGGAATATTTCAGTACTTC
CDR3: CASSLARRAGIFQYF
length: 15
size: -
V: TRBV11-2
D: -
J: TRBJ2-4

DNA: TGTGCCAGCACCCTGCGGACATTCAGTCAGCCCCAGCATTTT
CDR3: CASTLRTFSQPQHF
length: 14
size: -
V: TRBV28
D: -
J: TRBJ1-5

DNA: TGTGCCAGCAGTTTACCGGGGAACCCAGATACGCAGTATTTT
CDR3: CASSLPGNPDTQYF
length: 14
size: -
V: TRBV28
D: -
J: TRBJ2-3

DNA: TGTGCCAGCAGCGGCGTTGGAGCGAAGTACGAGCAGTACTTC
CDR3: CASSGVGAKYEQYF
length: 14
size: -
V: TRBV13
D: -
J: TRBJ2-7

DNA: TGCGCCAGCACTACCGGGACAGGGGCCTACAATGGGCAATTCTTC
CDR3: CASTTGTGAYNGQFF
length: 15
size: -
V: TRBV10-2
D: TRBD1
J: TRBJ2-1